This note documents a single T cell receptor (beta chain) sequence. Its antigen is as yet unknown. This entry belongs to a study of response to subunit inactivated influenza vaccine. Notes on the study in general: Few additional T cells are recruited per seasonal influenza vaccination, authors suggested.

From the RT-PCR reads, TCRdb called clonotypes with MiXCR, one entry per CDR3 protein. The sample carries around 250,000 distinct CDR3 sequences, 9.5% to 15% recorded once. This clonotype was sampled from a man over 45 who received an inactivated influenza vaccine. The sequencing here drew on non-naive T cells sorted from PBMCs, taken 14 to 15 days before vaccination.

CDR3 region: CSARAGQGIYEQYF. CDR3 bases: TGCAGTGCTAGAGCGGGACAGGGGATTTACGAGCAGTACTTC. The gene calls are TRBV20-1 and TRBJ2-7; 10 nucleotides agree with TRBD1. The CDR3 spans 14 residues. V lost 1 base and J lost 4; bases outside the gene matches: 4. Germline CDR1 and CDR2: DFQATT and SNEGSKA (reference sequence).